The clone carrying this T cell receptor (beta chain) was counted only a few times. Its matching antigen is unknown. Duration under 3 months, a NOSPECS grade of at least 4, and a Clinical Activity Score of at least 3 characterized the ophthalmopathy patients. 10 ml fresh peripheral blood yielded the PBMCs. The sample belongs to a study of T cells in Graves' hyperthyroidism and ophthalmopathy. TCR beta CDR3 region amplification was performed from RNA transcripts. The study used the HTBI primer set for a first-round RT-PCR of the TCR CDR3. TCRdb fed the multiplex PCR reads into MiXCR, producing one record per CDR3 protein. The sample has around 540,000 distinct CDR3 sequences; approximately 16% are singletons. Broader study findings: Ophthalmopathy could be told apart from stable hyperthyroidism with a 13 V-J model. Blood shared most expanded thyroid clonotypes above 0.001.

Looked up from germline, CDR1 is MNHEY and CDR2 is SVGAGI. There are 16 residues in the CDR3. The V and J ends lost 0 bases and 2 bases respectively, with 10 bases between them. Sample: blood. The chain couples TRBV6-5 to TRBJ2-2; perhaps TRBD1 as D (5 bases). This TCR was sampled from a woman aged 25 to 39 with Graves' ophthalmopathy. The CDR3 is CASSYSNRLNTGELFF. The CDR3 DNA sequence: TGTGCCAGCAGTTACTCGAACAGGCTTAACACCGGGGAGCTGTTTTTT.